What follows describes a single T cell receptor (beta chain). These data originate in a study of blood T cell repertoires in COVID-19. Data came from immunoSEQ multiplex PCR; TCRdb stores just in-frame clones and leaves some out. The sample holds more than 90,000 clones, about 70% seen once. This receptor was obtained from a woman in her sixties or seventies in a cohort sampled during active or convalescent COVID-19. Specimen: peripheral blood.

The CDR3 region is CASRPDREAGYTF. CDR3 in DNA: TGCGCCAGCAGACCTGACAGGGAAGCTGGCTACACCTTC. The J gene is TRBJ1-2, the V gene TRBV23-1; 7 bases are shared with TRBD1. TRBV23-1 is known as an ORF, though its function is uncertain. V lost 6 bases and J lost 7; bases outside the gene matches: 8. CDR3 length equals 13 residues.